This T cell receptor (beta chain) was obtained from a study of sequential checkpoint blockade in melanoma. The overall study: Both treatment sequences were followed by maintenance nivolumab. General study results and limits: About 30 times likelier clinical benefit followed increased tumor T-cell fraction and clonality.

Using immunoSEQ multiplex PCR, the repertoire was profiled, and TCRdb retains in-frame clones only, with some absent. The table lists some 10,000 clones, about 29% of them singletons. Trimming removed 5 bases from V and 4 bases from J, with 17 bases in between. The CDR3 length is 15 residues. Germline V gene sequence: CDR1 SGHNT, CDR2 YENEEA. Of note for this clone: Its antigen is undetermined.

The treatment is: randomized to nivolumab then ipilimumab (arm A) or the reverse (arm B). The input for sequencing was tumor tissue (inferred from file names), taken from a patient given nivolumab and ipilimumab in sequence. The origin of this receptor is a human donor with melanoma. This chain joins TRBV11-3 and TRBJ2-5; TRBD2 is a possible D gene (5 bases). The CDR3 nucleotides are TGTGCCAGCAGCCCGAGGACGGGAAGGAGAGAGACCCAGTACTTC. Its translation is CASSPRTGRRETQYF.